This T cell receptor beta chain comes out of a study of blood T cell repertoires in COVID-19. This CDR3 contains 15 residues. Trimming cost V 5 bases and J 4 bases, with 20 bases left between them. Germline lookup yields CDR1 DFQATT and CDR2 SNEGSKA (reference sequence). Using immunoSEQ multiplex PCR, the repertoire was profiled, and TCRdb retains in-frame clones only, with some absent. Here the sample spans tens of thousands of clones, around four fifths being singletons. V is TRBV20-1 and J is TRBJ1-2; D remains unclear. The sequence derives from a woman between 65 and 79 years old with active or convalescent COVID-19. Sequenced material: peripheral blood. CDR3 protein: CSAGGTSTLGYGYTF. In DNA, the CDR3 is TGCAGTGCTGGTGGTACCTCGACTTTAGGCTATGGCTACACCTTC.